A single sample is the source of the 28 T cell receptor beta chains below, sequenced in a study of blood T cell repertoires in COVID-19. Data came from immunoSEQ multiplex PCR; TCRdb stores just in-frame clones and leaves some out. Of around 400,000 clones listed, about 88% are singletons. Material: PBMCs or T cells enriched from blood (not recorded which). Receptor source: a woman between 18 and 30 years old who had been exposed to COVID-19.

The J gene is TRBJ2-7, the V gene TRBV7-2; a weak D match, TRBD2 (6 bases). Germline V lookup: CDR1 SGHTA, CDR2 FQGNSA. Deletions cut 6 bases from V and 2 bases from J, with 14 bases between. The CDR3 runs 14 residues. The CDR3 bases are TGTGCCAGCAGTTCAATTAGCGGTCCCTACGAGCAGTACTTC. Protein sequence: CASSSISGPYEQYF.

The gene calls are TRBV5-6 and TRBJ2-5; TRBD1 might be the D (6 bases). Germline assignment: CDR1 SGHDT and CDR2 YYEEEE. The CDR3 has 18 amino acids. V gave up 0 bases and J gave up 0 bases, with 18 bases separating them. This chain's CDR3 is CASSLAFLTGTDQETQYF. CDR3 nucleotide sequence: TGTGCCAGCAGCTTGGCATTTTTGACAGGAACAGACCAAGAGACCCAGTACTTC.

The chain uses TRBV19 and TRBJ2-3; D ambiguous. V gave up 4 bases and J gave up 4 bases, with 15 bases separating them. In germline, CDR1 is LNHDA, CDR2 SQIVND (reference sequence). This CDR3 has 15 residues. The CDR3 nucleotides read TGTGCCAGTAGTAATAACCTTGGCCAAGCAGATACGCAGTATTTT. This gives the protein CASSNNLGQADTQYF.

The genes are TRBV28 and TRBJ2-1, with a possible D match to TRBD2 (7 bases). The CDR3 loop spans 15 amino acids. Germline CDR1 is MDHEN and CDR2 is SYDVKM. V was cut by 10 bases and J by 4 bases, with 20 bases left in between. CDR3 sequence (DNA): TGTGCCACGGAACCCCGGGGGGCTGTATACAATGAGCAGTTCTTC. Translating it yields CATEPRGAVYNEQFF.

This chain connects TRBV7-2 to TRBJ2-5, with TRBD2 identical over 7 bases. Germline V gene data show CDR1 as SGHTA and CDR2 as FQGNSA. With V trimmed by 7 bases and J by 2 bases, 10 bases remained unmatched. This CDR3 comprises 15 residues. The CDR3 is CASTQRAGVQETQYF. Here the CDR3 DNA reads TGTGCCAGCACCCAGAGGGCGGGAGTACAAGAGACCCAGTACTTC.

The chain couples TRBV2 to TRBJ2-7; 8 bases fit TRBD1. The CDR3 runs 13 residues. The germline V gene has CDR1 SNHLY and CDR2 FYNNEI. V shed 7 bases and J 6 bases; nucleotides not matched to a gene: 8. CDR3 region: CASTSGGGGEQYF. In nucleotides, the CDR3 is TGTGCCAGCACTTCAGGGGGCGGCGGCGAGCAGTACTTC.

This chain connects TRBV5-4 to TRBJ2-2, with a weak D call TRBD2 (5 bases). The CDR3 loop spans 14 amino acids. Deletions cut 2 bases from V and 8 bases from J, with 13 bases between. Germline-derived CDR1 and CDR2 are SGHNT and YYREEE (reference sequence). The CDR3 coding sequence is TGTGCCAGCAGCTTCGTAGGGTCGGGGGGGGAGCTGTTTTTT. Translated: CASSFVGSGGELFF.

The chain has TRBV5-1 and TRBJ2-3; 8 nucleotides agree with TRBD2. Unmatched junction bases numbered 7, after V lost 0 bases and J lost 4 bases. This CDR3 is built from 16 residues. Germline CDR1 and CDR2: SGHRS and YFSETQ. In DNA, the CDR3 is TGCGCCAGCAGCTTGGCCATAGTAGCGGGATCAGATACGCAGTATTTT. The encoded protein is CASSLAIVAGSDTQYF.

V usage is TRBV15 and J usage is TRBJ1-4; possible D gene TRBD1, 6 bases. Per the germline V gene, CDR1 is LNHNV and CDR2 is YYDKDF (reference sequence). Trimming removed 1 base at V and 5 bases at J, with 17 bases between. The CDR3 has 17 amino acids. DNA for the CDR3: TGTGCCACCAGCAGAGGGGGGCGCGGAATCGTAAATGAAAAACTGTTTTTT. Amino acids: CATSRGGRGIVNEKLFF.

The gene calls are TRBV2 and TRBJ1-4, with D possibly matching TRBD1 (6 bases). The V end was cut by 4 bases, the J end by 7 bases, with 16 bases between. Germline V gene data show CDR1 as SNHLY and CDR2 as FYNNEI. CDR3 length: 15 amino acids. CDR3 in DNA: TGTGCCAGCAGTGGGCGGGGGGCGCGGGGTGAAAAACTGTTTTTT. Protein sequence: CASSGRGARGEKLFF.

The gene calls are TRBV5-8 and TRBJ1-1; D is undetermined. This CDR3 has 16 residues. Germline CDR1 and CDR2: SGHTS and YDEGEE. With 0 bases removed from V and 5 bases from J, the gap between germline ends came to 17 bases. CDR3 sequence (DNA): TGTGCCAGCAGCTTGGGGCGCCCCACCCGAGGGACTGAAGCTTTCTTT. Protein sequence: CASSLGRPTRGTEAFF.

This clone was seen only a few times. V and J are TRBV5-5 and TRBJ1-6; the D gene is possibly TRBD1 (6 bases). The germline CDR1 and CDR2 sequences are SGHKS and YYEKEE (reference sequence). V lost 6 bases to trimming and J lost 8 bases, with 15 bases between them. The CDR3 runs to 14 residues. The CDR3 coding sequence is TGTGCCAGCACGATGAGGGGGAGGGATTCACCCCTCCACTTT. As protein: CASTMRGRDSPLHF.

This clone showed up just a few times. The chain carries TRBV25-1 and TRBJ1-2; D may be TRBD1 (6 bases). This CDR3 spans 14 amino acids. Per germline, CDR1 MGHDK and CDR2 SYGVNS. V was trimmed by 0 bases and J by 7 bases, leaving 12 bases between them. CDR3 sequence reads: CASSEYHREGGYTF. The CDR3 coding sequence is TGTGCCAGCAGTGAATATCACAGGGAGGGTGGCTACACCTTC.

This clone was recorded only once. The CDR3 reads CASSRLNYGYTF. The CDR3 DNA follows: TGTGCCAGCAGCCGACTAAACTATGGCTACACCTTC. The chain carries TRBV28 and TRBJ1-2; D gene uncertain. Trimming pared 6 bases from V and 2 bases from J, leaving 7 bases between. The CDR3 has 12 amino acids. Germline CDR1 reads MDHEN; CDR2 reads SYDVKM.

V is TRBV6-4 and J is TRBJ2-3; 10 bases agree with TRBD2. The V segment lost 5 bases and the J segment 1 base; nucleotides outside the gene matches: 3. Germline CDR1 reads MRHNA; CDR2 reads SNTAGT. CDR3 length: 15 amino acids. CDR3 in amino acids: CASSLSGGGTDTQYF. CDR3 DNA sequence: TGTGCCAGCAGTTTGAGCGGGGGGGGCACAGATACGCAGTATTTT.

This clone occurred many times. This sequence joins TRBV7-2 and TRBJ2-5, with D possibly TRBD1 on 6 matching bases. V was clipped by 4 bases and J by 1 base, with 10 bases between them. CDR3 size: 14 residues. Germline V lookup: CDR1 SGHTA, CDR2 FQGNSA. This CDR3 is CASSSTGTQETQYF. The CDR3 nucleotides read TGTGCCAGCAGCTCGACAGGAACCCAAGAGACCCAGTACTTC.

As for this clone: The sample holds other DNA sequences that translate to the same CDR3. V gene TRBV6-5 combines with J gene TRBJ2-7; TRBD1 aligns across 7 bases. CDR1 is MNHEY and CDR2 is SVGAGI in the germline V gene. The CDR3 spans 14 residues. V shed 5 bases, J shed 0 bases, and the junction held 4 bases outside the gene matches. CDR3 region: CASSPDRASYEQYF. CDR3 DNA sequence: TGTGCCAGCAGTCCCGACAGGGCCTCCTACGAGCAGTACTTC.

V gene TRBV2 combines with J gene TRBJ1-2; D not resolved. The V gene's germline CDR1 is SNHLY and CDR2 FYNNEI. V lost 8 bases and J 4 bases, leaving 11 bases between the germline ends. This CDR3 is 12 amino acids long. Here the CDR3 reads CASEGSGYGYTF. In DNA form, the CDR3 reads TGTGCCAGCGAGGGATCGGGCTATGGCTACACCTTC.

This rearrangement joins TRBV27 to TRBJ2-7, with D uncertain. The V and J ends lost 3 bases and 3 bases respectively, with 9 bases between them. The CDR3 covers 13 residues. CDR1 and CDR2 from the germline V gene are MNHEY and SMNVEV (reference sequence). CDR3 coding DNA: TGTGCCAGCAGTTTGGGCAAAGGCTACGAGCAGTACTTC. This translates into CASSLGKGYEQYF.

In DNA form, the CDR3 reads TGTGCCAGCAGCTTGGACCCCGGGGAACCGGCCGAGACCCAGTACTTC. Residues: CASSLDPGEPAETQYF. The genes are TRBV5-4 and TRBJ2-5; perhaps TRBD2 as D (5 bases). CDR1 SGHNT and CDR2 YYREEE come from the germline V gene (reference sequence). The CDR3 is made up of 16 amino acids. V lost 0 bases and J lost 5, with 17 bases in between.

The V and J genes are TRBV5-1 and TRBJ1-6; D not resolved. The CDR3 sequence is 16 residues long. Germline CDR1 is SGHRS and CDR2 is YFSETQ. V was trimmed by 3 bases and J by 0 bases, leaving 10 bases between them. CDR3 coding DNA: TGCGCCAGCAGCTGGCTAGGTAGCTCCTATAATTCACCCCTCCACTTT. It specifies CASSWLGSSYNSPLHF. Full variable domain (remainder filled in from reference TRBV5-1 and TRBJ1-6): KAGVTQTPRYLIKTRGQQVTLSCSPISGHRSVSWYQQTPGQGLQFLFEYFSETQRNKGNFPGRFSGRQFSNSRSEMNVSTLELGDSALYLCASSWLGSSYNSPLHFGNGTRLTVT.

This chain uses TRBV10-3 with TRBJ1-5; a weak D match, TRBD1 (6 bases). Germline-derived CDR1 and CDR2 are ENHRY and SYGVKD. The CDR3 length is 15 residues. Trimming removed 0 bases at V and 7 bases at J, with 13 bases between. In nucleotides, the CDR3 is TGTGCCATCAGTGAGTCGGGGACAAGGGGGCAGCCCCAGCATTTT. This gives the protein CAISESGTRGQPQHF.

This rearrangement joins TRBV10-2 to TRBJ1-2, with TRBD1 identical over 9 bases. This CDR3 is 13 amino acids long. Unmatched junction bases numbered 6, after V lost 5 bases and J lost 8 bases. Germline-derived CDR1 and CDR2 are WSHSY and SAAADI. CDR3 amino acids: CASSLQGAGGYTF. In DNA, the CDR3 is TGCGCCAGCAGTTTACAGGGGGCGGGAGGCTACACCTTC.

The chain is built from TRBV15 and TRBJ2-1; 7 positions match TRBD1. With 7 bases clipped from V and 9 bases from J, the junction kept 6 bases outside the gene matches. This CDR3 contains 12 residues. Germline assignment: CDR1 LNHNV and CDR2 YYDKDF (reference sequence). The CDR3 here is CATNDRDTEQFF. The CDR3 DNA sequence: TGTGCCACCAATGACAGGGATACTGAGCAGTTCTTC.

V and J are TRBV29-1 and TRBJ1-1; D is possibly TRBD1 (6 bases). Germline CDR1 SQVTM, CDR2 ANQGSEA. Trimming cost V 4 bases and J 0 bases, with 15 bases left between them. This CDR3 contains 15 residues. The CDR3 coding sequence is TGCAGCGTTGTTGAAGGGTGGGACATGAACACTGAAGCTTTCTTT. Encoded protein: CSVVEGWDMNTEAFF.

This clone was seen a handful of times. V usage is TRBV16 and J usage is TRBJ1-1, with D maybe TRBD1 (6 bases). The CDR3 is 11 residues long. Per germline, CDR1 KGHSY and CDR2 FQNENV. The V end was cut by 8 bases, the J end by 7 bases, with 11 bases between. CDR3 region: CASGRTVEAFF. For the CDR3, the DNA is TGTGCCAGCGGAAGGACAGTTGAAGCTTTCTTT.

The rearrangement joins TRBV7-9 to TRBJ1-1; D is ambiguous. V shed 5 bases and J shed 2 bases, with 9 bases lying between them. This CDR3 has 13 residues. Germline V CDR1 and CDR2: SEHNR, FQNEAQ (reference sequence). The DNA of the CDR3 is TGTGCCAGCAGCCCAACTGAAAACACTGAAGCTTTCTTT. Its protein is CASSPTENTEAFF. Based on the CDR3 plus reference TRBV7-9 and TRBJ1-1, the full variable domain is DTGVSQNPRHKITKRGQNVTFRCDPISEHNRLYWYRQTLGQGPEFLTYFQNEAQLEKSRLLSDRFSAERPKGSFSTLEIQRTEQGDSAMYLCASSPTENTEAFFGQGTRLTVV.

The genes are TRBV7-2 and TRBJ2-2, with D tentatively TRBD1 (5 bases). Trimming pared 5 bases from V and 0 bases from J, leaving 13 bases between. The germline CDR1 and CDR2 sequences are SGHTA and FQGNSA. This CDR3 region has 16 residues. CDR3 coding DNA: TGTGCCAGCAGCCCAGGGCCCCGGACGAACACCGGGGAGCTGTTTTTT. Encoded protein: CASSPGPRTNTGELFF.